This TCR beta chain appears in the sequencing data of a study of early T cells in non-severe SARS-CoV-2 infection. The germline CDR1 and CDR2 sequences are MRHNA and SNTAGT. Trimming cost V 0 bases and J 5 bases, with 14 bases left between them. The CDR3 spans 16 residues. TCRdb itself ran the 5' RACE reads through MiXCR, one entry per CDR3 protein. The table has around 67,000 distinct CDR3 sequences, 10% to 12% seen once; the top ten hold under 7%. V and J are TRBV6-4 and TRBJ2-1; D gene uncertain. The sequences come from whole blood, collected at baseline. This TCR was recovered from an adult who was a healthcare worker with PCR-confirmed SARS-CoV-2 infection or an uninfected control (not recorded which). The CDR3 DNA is TGTGCCAGCAGTGACTCAGTCGGGTCGCCCAACAATGAGCAGTTCTTC. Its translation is CASSDSVGSPNNEQFF.